The TCR beta chain under discussion was sequenced for a study of tumor-infiltrating lymphocytes in primary liver carcinoma. About the study: Participating patients were men and women between 30 and 69 years old. Findings of the study overall: Tumors reached a significantly greater top-250-clone fraction than blood did (p = 0.039).

Per the germline V gene, CDR1 is SGHAT and CDR2 is FQNNGV. CDR3 length: 16 residues. Reverse transcription of approximately 520 ng total RNA with a constant-region primer produced TCR beta cDNA. Libraries covering TCR beta were generated through three nested multiplex PCR rounds (using a slightly modified ARM-PCR). Each of the first two PCR rounds ran approximately 10 cycles with TRBV1-TRBV30 forward and C-beta reverse primers. TCRdb itself ran the multiplex PCR reads through MiXCR, one entry per CDR3 protein. The sample records just under 55,000 distinct CDR3 sequences, 70% to 80% being singletons. Starting material for RNA and DNA co-extraction consisted of 20-30 mg of unsorted bulk tissue. About this clonotype: The antigen is not known.

Sequenced: liver tumor tissue from sampling region 2. Subset here: tumor region T2, inferior pole. The chain recombines TRBV11-2 with TRBJ2-3, with 9 bases fitting TRBD2. The TCR was taken from a middle-aged man with primary liver carcinoma and hepatitis B virus infection. This CDR3 reads CVRSPPTSGNTDTQYF. The CDR3 bases are TGTGTCAGGAGCCCCCCGACTAGCGGCAACACAGATACGCAGTATTTT. Variable domain in full (rest from reference TRBV11-2 and TRBJ2-3): EAGVAQSPRYKIIEKRQSVAFWCNPISGHATLYWYQQILGQGPKLLIQFQNNGVVDDSQLPKDRFSAERLKGVDSTLKIQPAKLEDSAVYLCVRSPPTSGNTDTQYFGPGTRLTVL.